These T cell receptor beta chains were read from a single sample in a study of OX40 agonist ivuxolimab in advanced cancers. Using immunoSEQ multiplex PCR, the repertoire was profiled, and TCRdb retains in-frame clones only, with some absent. The sample comprises around 83,000 clones, about 90% of which are singletons, and around 1.7% rests with the top ten. Here the sequenced sample was CD4+ or CD8+ T cells sorted from blood, taken in a trial of the OX40 agonist ivuxolimab. These receptors were obtained from an adult with an advanced solid tumor such as melanoma, head and neck, liver or kidney cancer. The CDR3 runs from the conserved cysteine through the conserved F or W. A D gene is named only where the DNA matches it firmly.

D | J | V | CDR3 | DNA
. | TRBJ1-2 | TRBV5-1 | CASSLEGQRSYGYTF | TGCGCCAGCAGCTTGGAGGGACAAAGGAGCTATGGCTACACCTTC
TRBD2 | TRBJ2-1 | TRBV14 | CASSPLAGRADEQFF | TGTGCCAGCAGCCCCCTAGCCGGGAGGGCGGATGAGCAGTTCTTC
. | TRBJ1-2 | TRBV29-1 | CSGSPAGGGYTF | TGCAGCGGGTCGCCGGCAGGCGGGGGCTACACCTTC
. | TRBJ2-7 | TRBV10-2 | CASSVLAQSSYEQYF | TGCGCCAGCAGTGTCTTAGCGCAGAGCTCCTACGAGCAGTACTTC
. | TRBJ1-3 | TRBV6-5 | CASSPRESGNTIYF | TGTGCCAGCAGTCCCCGAGAATCCGGAAACACCATATATTTT
. | TRBJ1-2 | TRBV19 | CASSIGPTVNYGYTF | TGTGCCAGTAGTATCGGTCCGACAGTCAACTATGGCTACACCTTC
. | TRBJ1-4 | TRBV28 | CASSEPGRQGEKLFF | TGTGCCAGCAGTGAACCGGGTCGCCAGGGGGAAAAACTGTTTTTT
TRBD1 | TRBJ1-3 | TRBV5-4 | CASSWGDRAGNTIYF | TGTGCCAGCAGCTGGGGGGACAGGGCTGGAAACACCATATATTTT
TRBD2 | TRBJ2-1 | TRBV28 | CASSASGQGSYNEQFF | TGTGCCAGCAGTGCTAGCGGTCAAGGGTCCTACAATGAGCAGTTCTTC
. | TRBJ1-3 | TRBV6-1 | CASSTALSGNTIYF | TGTGCCAGCAGTACGGCCCTATCTGGAAACACCATATATTTT
. | TRBJ2-7 | TRBV5-4 | CASSLEPQPSFEQYF | TGTGCCAGCAGCTTGGAGCCCCAGCCGTCATTCGAGCAGTACTTC